The source of this TCR beta chain is a study of OX40 agonist ivuxolimab in advanced cancers. This clone turned up a few times. Clones were read by immunoSEQ multiplex PCR, and TCRdb kept only the in-frame ones, dropping some. Of roughly 17,000 clones in the sample, 86% were seen once. Trimming shortened V by 9 bases and J by 8 bases, and 20 bases separated the two germline ends. The CDR3 is made up of 14 amino acids. Germline values: CDR1 WNHNN, CDR2 SYGVQD (reference sequence). This sequence was found in an adult with an advanced solid tumor such as melanoma, head and neck, liver or kidney cancer. The V gene is TRBV10-1, the J gene TRBJ1-5; D possibly corresponds to TRBD1 (5 bases). Source: CD4+ or CD8+ T cells sorted from blood, taken in a trial of the OX40 agonist ivuxolimab. The CDR3 here is CARNLDRDQEPQHF. The CDR3 DNA is TGCGCCAGGAACCTTGACCGGGACCAGGAGCCCCAGCATTTT.